One and the same sample provided the 11 T cell receptor beta chains below, sequenced in a study of cytomegalovirus exposure and HLA in healthy donors. Primers for the PCR totalled 60 Vbeta and 13 Jbeta. Clones were sequenced by immunoSEQ multiplex PCR, and TCRdb holds only the in-frame ones, with some missing. The table lists approximately 200,000 clones, approximately 85% of them singletons, with around 2.3% in the top ten. Specimen: PBMCs. The receptor set was obtained from a woman between 50 and 59 years old in good health and CMV-seronegative.

The chain links TRBV27 to TRBJ2-7; the D is unclear. Germline CDR1 MNHEY, CDR2 SMNVEV (reference sequence). The CDR3 runs 13 residues. Trimming took 0 bases from V and 9 from J, leaving 12 bases between them. The CDR3 reads CASSLSIPPVQYF. The CDR3 DNA follows: TGTGCCAGCAGTTTATCAATTCCGCCAGTGCAGTACTTC.

The chain uses TRBV6-1 and TRBJ2-7; D perhaps matches TRBD2 (6 bases). This CDR3 is built from 15 residues. The germline gives CDR1 MNHNS, CDR2 SASEGT. V shed 4 bases and J shed 2 bases, with 15 bases lying between them. CDR3 residues: CASSGGVSGPYEQYF. The CDR3 DNA reads TGTGCCAGCAGTGGTGGGGTTAGCGGACCCTACGAGCAGTACTTC.

This clone was picked up a small number of times. This sequence joins TRBV18 and TRBJ1-2; no reliable D call. This CDR3 is built from 14 residues. V lost 5 bases and J 6 bases, leaving 16 bases between the germline ends. CDR1 and CDR2 from the germline V gene are KGHSH and LQKENI. DNA of the CDR3: TGTGCCAGCTCAGCCGACGCAGGTGACGATGGCTACACCTTC. Its translation: CASSADAGDDGYTF.

The chain is built from TRBV18 and TRBJ2-1; TRBD1 aligns across 12 bases. CDR3 length: 17 residues. The junction had 16 bases not matched to a gene; V was cut back by 9 bases and J by 7 bases. Germline values: CDR1 KGHSH, CDR2 LQKENI. This chain's CDR3 is CASLLNRGTGGRNEQFF. Written as DNA, the CDR3 is TGTGCCAGTCTTCTAAATCGGGGGACAGGGGGCCGGAATGAGCAGTTCTTC.

In this sample, this clone turned up once. The chain has TRBV7-9 and TRBJ1-1; D may be TRBD1 (6 bases). Germline values: CDR1 SEHNR, CDR2 FQNEAQ (reference sequence). This CDR3 contains 15 residues. The V end lost 1 base, the J end lost 5 bases, and 14 bases lay between the germline ends. CDR3 amino acids: CASSLGDIERTEAFF. The CDR3 bases are TGTGCCAGCAGCTTAGGGGACATCGAACGAACTGAAGCTTTCTTT.

The chain has TRBV7-8 and TRBJ2-1, with 11 positions matching TRBD1. The CDR3 runs 16 residues. Unmatched junction bases numbered 6, after V lost 5 bases and J lost 3 bases. Germline V CDR1 and CDR2: SGHVS, FQNEAQ. Written as DNA, the CDR3 is TGTGCCAGCAGCGTCCGGGACAGGGGGTACTACAATGAGCAGTTCTTC. It codes for CASSVRDRGYYNEQFF.

The J gene is TRBJ1-1, the V gene TRBV5-1, with TRBD1 matching 8 bases. This CDR3 has 18 residues. Germline assignment: CDR1 SGHRS and CDR2 YFSETQ. Unmatched junction bases numbered 15, after V lost 4 bases and J lost 1 base. CDR3 sequence (DNA): TGCGCCAGCAGCCCAGGCTGGCAGGGGGCTGTTACGAACACTGAAGCTTTCTTT. Protein: CASSPGWQGAVTNTEAFF.

V gene TRBV30 combines with J gene TRBJ2-2, with 10 positions matching TRBD2. Germline lookup yields CDR1 GTSNPN and CDR2 SVGIG (reference sequence). The ends lost 5 bases at V and 5 bases at J; junction bases unmatched: 8. The CDR3 length is 15 residues. DNA of the CDR3: TGTGCCTGGTGTCTAGCGGGAGTGAGAACCGGGGAGCTGTTTTTT. Translating gives CAWCLAGVRTGELFF.

The chain employs TRBV7-7 and TRBJ2-1; 7 bases are a match to TRBD2. The CDR3 is 19 amino acids. CDR1 is SSHAT, CDR2 FNYEAQ, per germline (reference sequence). V lost 2 bases and J lost 4; bases outside the gene matches: 17. The CDR3 coding sequence is TGTGCCAGCAGCTTAAACGAGCGACGAGCGGGGCTAACATACAATGAGCAGTTCTTC. This translates into CASSLNERRAGLTYNEQFF. Variable domain in full (rest from reference TRBV7-7 and TRBJ2-1): GAGVSQSPRYKVTKRGQDVTLRCDPISSHATLYWYQQALGQGPEFLTYFNYEAQPDKSGLPSDRFSAERPEGSISTLTIQRTEQRDSAMYRCASSLNERRAGLTYNEQFFGPGTRLTVL.

This clone came up a few times. The chain carries TRBV7-9 and TRBJ2-5; 8 bases align to TRBD1. The ends lost 4 bases at V and 4 bases at J; junction bases unmatched: 11. The V gene's germline CDR1 is SEHNR and CDR2 FQNEAQ (reference sequence). The CDR3 is 16 amino acids. The CDR3 protein is CASSWKTGEVVETQYF. The CDR3 coding sequence is TGTGCCAGCAGCTGGAAGACAGGGGAGGTGGTAGAGACCCAGTACTTC.

This chain links TRBV19 with TRBJ2-7, with D tentatively TRBD2 (7 bases). Germline V lookup: CDR1 LNHDA, CDR2 SQIVND (reference sequence). This CDR3 has 15 residues. Trimming stripped 8 bases from V and 1 base from J, with 18 bases between. CDR3 coding DNA: TGTGCCAGTTCCCATTCCGGGGGGCGTTCCTACGAGCAGTACTTC. Protein sequence: CASSHSGGRSYEQYF.